The TCR beta chain described here comes from a study of cytomegalovirus exposure and HLA in healthy donors. Study context: Unique TCRs numbering approximately 80 million, obtained from HLA-typed donors, made up an early data release.

Trimming shortened V by 6 bases and J by 3 bases, and 17 bases separated the two germline ends. Germline V gene sequence: CDR1 SNHLY, CDR2 FYNNEI. This CDR3 has 15 amino acids. PCR was performed using 60 Vbeta and 13 Jbeta primers. Libraries were prepared by immunoSEQ multiplex PCR; TCRdb keeps only in-frame clonotypes and omits some of them. The table has 150,000 to 200,000 clones, 85% seen once. This receptor was obtained from a man aged 25-45 years in good health and CMV-seropositive. The rearrangement links TRBV2 to TRBJ1-2; D is perhaps TRBD1 (5 bases). Input material: PBMCs. The CDR3 DNA reads TGTGCCAGCAGGGACCGGACATTGGCTCACTATGGCTACACCTTC. It encodes CASRDRTLAHYGYTF.